This T cell receptor beta chain emerged from a study of blood T cell repertoires in COVID-19. Study information: Collection of acute and convalescent COVID-19 samples took place in the United States, Italy and Spain. T cells, B-cell-depleted T cells, or PBMCs supplied cDNA or gDNA.

This CDR3 comprises 11 residues. CDR1 and CDR2 (germline): SGHTA, FQGNSA. With 4 bases removed from V and 3 bases from J, the gap between germline ends came to 4 bases. In the authors' workflow: Using reference gene primer amplification, nucleated cell counts were estimated. Only in-frame clones appear in the TCRdb table, and some are missing; sequencing was by immunoSEQ multiplex PCR. V and J calls and clone size follow that table, whereas D and trimming were derived from the DNA. The sample consists of 70,000 to 75,000 clones, approximately 78% of them appearing once. Turning to this clone: The sample carries other DNA sequences with the same CDR3.

Specimen: peripheral blood. This TCR was sampled from an elderly woman with active or convalescent COVID-19. This chain connects TRBV7-2 to TRBJ2-7; no definite D call. CDR3 in DNA: TGTGCCAGCAGCTCCCACTACGAGCAGTACTTC. Residues: CASSSHYEQYF.